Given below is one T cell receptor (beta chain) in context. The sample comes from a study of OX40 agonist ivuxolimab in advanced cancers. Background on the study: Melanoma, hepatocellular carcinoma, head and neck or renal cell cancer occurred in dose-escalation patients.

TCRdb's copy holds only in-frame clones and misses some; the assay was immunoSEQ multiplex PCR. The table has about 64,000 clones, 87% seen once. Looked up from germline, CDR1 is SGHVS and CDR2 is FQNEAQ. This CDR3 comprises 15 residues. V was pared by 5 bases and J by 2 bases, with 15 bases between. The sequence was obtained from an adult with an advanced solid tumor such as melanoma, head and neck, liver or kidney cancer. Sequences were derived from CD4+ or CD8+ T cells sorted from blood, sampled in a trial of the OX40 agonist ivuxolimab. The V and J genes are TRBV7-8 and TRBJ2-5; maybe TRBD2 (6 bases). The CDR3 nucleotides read TGTGCCAGCAGCCTAACTAGCATCCTGCAAGAGACCCAGTACTTC. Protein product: CASSLTSILQETQYF.